The sample holds many counts of the clone carrying this T cell receptor beta chain. The CDR3 has 19 amino acids. V lost 7 bases and J 3 bases, leaving 28 bases between the germline ends. CDR1 and CDR2 from the germline V gene are SGHAT and FQDESV (reference sequence). Unique molecular identifiers tagged the TCRbeta library. MiXCR was run by TCRdb on the PCR reads, yielding one entry per CDR3 protein. Of 450,000 to 600,000 distinct CDR3 sequences listed, roughly 13% were seen once; the top ten hold roughly 2.3%. This sample is drawn from a study of T-cell reconstitution after alpha-beta-depleted transplantation in children.

The chain couples TRBV11-1 to TRBJ2-1; no definite D call. The material sequenced was PBMCs, mostly from graft donor cells, taken 360 days after TCRalphabeta/CD19-depleted stem cell transplant. The TCR comes from a male patient younger than 18 who had a stem cell transplant for acute myeloid leukemia, so the T cells may come from the graft donor. In DNA form, the CDR3 reads TGTGCCAGCACCCGGGCTGACCCGAGACTCGTTTGGGGCTACAATGAGCAGTTCTTC. This encodes CASTRADPRLVWGYNEQFF.